This T cell receptor beta chain is from a study of spatial heterogeneity in lung cancer. Across the study: Compared with alpha-chain sequences, beta-chain sequences were consistently detected in greater numbers.

This clonotype was seen many times. Its cognate antigen is unknown. Germline CDR1 and CDR2: MNHNS and SASEGT. V lost 10 bases to trimming and J lost 13 bases; unmatched junction nucleotides: 18. The CDR3 sequence is 13 residues long. Noted time point: sample taken at primary tumor resection. MiXCR was run by TCRdb on the 5' RACE reads, yielding one entry per CDR3 protein. Of just over 8,000 distinct CDR3 sequences in the sample, more than 9% were seen once. Study outcomes and limitations: In tumors, expanded intratumoral alpha and beta TCR counts tracked mutation counts.

The clonotype comes from a male donor with early-stage non-small cell lung cancer. This material consisted of lung tumor tissue, taken at surgery. The rearrangement links TRBV6-1 to TRBJ1-2; 7 bases agree with TRBD1. The CDR3: CATGGKDWTGGTF. CDR3 nucleotide sequence: TGTGCCACTGGGGGAAAAGACTGGACAGGAGGCACCTTC.